These 13 T cell receptor beta chains were all obtained from the same sample, sequenced in a study of siplizumab effects on memory and regulatory T cells. The method was immunoSEQ multiplex PCR; TCRdb's version includes in-frame clones alone and lacks a portion of them. The table lists 85,000 to 120,000 clones, 80% to 95% of them singletons. The specimen was CD4+ T cells sorted from blood. The receptors come from a human donor in good health.

J is TRBJ2-2 and V is TRBV5-4; D uncertain. The germline V and J ends were trimmed by 1 base and 6 bases, with 16 bases remaining between them. CDR1 SGHNT and CDR2 YYREEE come from the germline V gene (reference sequence). The CDR3 has 16 amino acids. CDR3 nucleotides: TGTGCCAGCAGCTTGAAAAACCTCGCTGCGGCCGGGGAGCTGTTTTTT. Its translation is CASSLKNLAAAGELFF. Looking up the rest from reference TRBV5-4 and TRBJ2-2 gives the full variable domain: ETGVTQSPTHLIKTRGQQVTLRCSSQSGHNTVSWYQQALGQGPQFIFQYYREEENGRGNFPPRFSGLQFPNYSSELNVNALELDDSALYLCASSLKNLAAAGELFFGEGSRLTVL.

V and J are TRBV7-6 and TRBJ2-1; possibly TRBD2 for D (5 bases). From germline, CDR1 is SGHVS and CDR2 FNYEAQ. V dropped 0 bases and J dropped 10 bases, with 10 bases sitting between them. The CDR3 has 13 amino acids. DNA for the CDR3: TGTGCCAGCAGCTTAGCCCCTCAGCGGGAGCAGTTCTTC. Translating it yields CASSLAPQREQFF.

The CDR3 region has the DNA TGTGCCAGCTCACTAGGAGGGCCCAACGTCCTGACTTTC. Its translation is CASSLGGPNVLTF. The rearrangement links TRBV18 to TRBJ2-6; D is possibly TRBD2 (6 bases). The length of the CDR3 is 13 residues. Per the germline V gene, CDR1 is KGHSH and CDR2 is LQKENI. V lost 4 bases, J lost 8 bases, and 9 bases lay in between.

J is TRBJ2-5 and V is TRBV11-2, with TRBD2 identical over 10 bases. CDR3 length equals 18 residues. CDR1 and CDR2 from the germline V gene are SGHAT and FQNNGV. The J segment lost 5 bases and the V segment lost 5 bases, leaving 17 bases of the junction unmatched. The CDR3 coding sequence is TGTGCCAGCAGCCTAAGAGGACTAGCGGCTTTCGGACGCGAGACCCAGTACTTC. Its protein is CASSLRGLAAFGRETQYF. Variable domain in full (rest from reference TRBV11-2 and TRBJ2-5): EAGVAQSPRYKIIEKRQSVAFWCNPISGHATLYWYQQILGQGPKLLIQFQNNGVVDDSQLPKDRFSAERLKGVDSTLKIQPAKLEDSAVYLCASSLRGLAAFGRETQYFGPGTRLLVL.

The chain links TRBV5-4 to TRBJ1-1; TRBD1 matches 8 bases. J gave up 6 bases and V 3 bases, and 7 bases lay outside the gene matches. This CDR3 region has 14 residues. The germline V gene has CDR1 SGHNT and CDR2 YYREEE (reference sequence). The CDR3 sequence is CASSSLRGRAEAFF. CDR3 nucleotides: TGTGCCAGCAGCTCGCTCAGGGGGCGGGCTGAAGCTTTCTTT.

The CDR3 reads CSVGRGLAGETQYF. The CDR3 DNA reads TGCAGCGTCGGCCGGGGACTAGCTGGAGAGACCCAGTACTTC. This chain uses TRBV29-1 with TRBJ2-5; 9 bases map to TRBD2. Germline loops: CDR1 SQVTM, CDR2 ANQGSEA. The CDR3 covers 14 residues. V shed 6 bases and J 4 bases; nucleotides not matched to a gene: 9.

The chain has TRBV18 and TRBJ1-1; 9 bases match TRBD1. V trimming: 3 bases; J trimming: 5 bases; junction bases outside the gene matches: 4. This CDR3 spans 14 amino acids. Germline CDR1 KGHSH, CDR2 LQKENI. As DNA, the CDR3 is TGTGCCAGCTCACCGGGGACAGGGCCAACTGAAGCTTTCTTT. It translates to CASSPGTGPTEAFF.

This chain connects TRBV27 to TRBJ2-1; D might be TRBD1 or TRBD2, each matching 5 bases. Between the trimmed V and J ends, which lost 6 bases and 5 bases, there was a span of 26 bases. Per germline, CDR1 MNHEY and CDR2 SMNVEV (reference sequence). This CDR3 has 18 amino acids. CDR3 in amino acids: CASSPTLGRQTIHNEQFF. The CDR3 DNA follows: TGTGCCAGCAGCCCCACTTTAGGGAGACAGACTATACACAATGAGCAGTTCTTC.

The rearrangement uses TRBV4-1 and TRBJ2-5; D assignment may be TRBD1 or TRBD2 (5 bases each). V lost 4 bases and J lost 4, with 13 bases in between. Per the germline V gene, CDR1 is MGHRA and CDR2 is YSYEKL. The CDR3 runs to 14 residues. The CDR3 loop reads CASSPYGTGETQYF. CDR3 in DNA: TGCGCCAGCAGCCCCTACGGGACCGGAGAGACCCAGTACTTC.

The chain uses TRBV6-8 and TRBJ1-5; maybe TRBD1 (5 bases). The germline CDR1 and CDR2 sequences are MNHGY and SAAAGT. V was trimmed by 0 bases and J by 4 bases, leaving 22 bases between them. This CDR3 has 19 residues. The CDR3 loop reads CASSYSILRLDTKNQPQHF. In DNA, the CDR3 is TGTGCCAGCAGTTACTCGATCCTCAGGTTGGACACGAAGAATCAGCCCCAGCATTTT.

CDR3 bases: TGTGCCAGCAGCCGCAGCCAGGGCCAGCAGTACTTC. Translation: CASSRSQGQQYF. The chain recombines TRBV6-5 with TRBJ2-7; D is possibly TRBD1 (5 bases). Germline V CDR1 and CDR2: MNHEY, SVGAGI. The CDR3 is 12 amino acids. The V end lost 6 bases, the J end lost 8 bases, and 14 bases lay between the germline ends.

This rearrangement joins TRBV19 to TRBJ2-7, with D uncertain. Germline V gene data show CDR1 as LNHDA and CDR2 as SQIVND (reference sequence). The CDR3 is 13 residues long. V was shortened by 4 bases and J by 2 bases, with 9 bases between the two germline ends. The CDR3 loop reads CASSKNGAYEQYF. The CDR3, as DNA: TGTGCCAGTAGTAAGAACGGTGCCTACGAGCAGTACTTC. Full variable domain (outside the CDR3, taken from reference TRBV19 and TRBJ2-7): DGGITQSPKYLFRKEGQNVTLSCEQNLNHDAMYWYRQDPGQGLRLIYYSQIVNDFQKGDIAEGYSVSREKKESFPLTVTSAQKNPTAFYLCASSKNGAYEQYFGPGTRLTVT.

The chain recombines TRBV18 with TRBJ1-1; D is perhaps TRBD1 (6 bases). The length of the CDR3 is 14 residues. CDR1 is KGHSH, CDR2 LQKENI, per germline. V was trimmed by 6 bases and J by 3 bases, leaving 14 bases between them. This chain's CDR3 is CASSPQGQDTEAFF. CDR3 in DNA: TGTGCCAGCTCTCCGCAGGGGCAAGACACTGAAGCTTTCTTT.